This TCR beta chain was retrieved from a study of molecular identifiers for immune sequencing clone quantification. CDR3 length: 17 residues. V gave up 2 bases and J gave up 6 bases, with 22 bases separating them. Germline CDR1 is SEHNR and CDR2 is FQNEAQ (reference sequence). Study-wide points: Effector cells had over 99% of their molecules in clones above 20 RNA copies, while naive cells had under 1%.

Libraries of naive CD8 T cells were made from roughly 20,000 to 1,000,000 sorted cells. They used 10%, 30% or 50% RNA. Researchers sorted naive CD8 T cells as cells that were CD8+CD4-CCR7+CD45RA+. Making the bulk TCR libraries relied on previously described methods and listed TCR primers. One entry per CDR3 protein results from TCRdb running MiXCR on the PCR reads. The sample yields about 640,000 distinct CDR3 sequences, approximately 20% seen once. This clonotype has a count of ten or more. The antigen is not known. Sequenced: naive CD8+ T cells from blood, with Jurkat cell RNA spiked in. Subset given: FACS-sorted CD8+CD4-CCR7+CD45RA+ naive T cells. The V gene is TRBV7-9, the J gene TRBJ1-2; D perhaps matches TRBD1 (5 bases). The TCR originated in a human donor in good health. Some libraries in this study had Jurkat cell RNA spiked in. For the CDR3, the DNA is TGTGCCAGCAGCTTATTAACCGGATCTGAGGGGAATGATGGCTACACCTTC. Amino acids: CASSLLTGSEGNDGYTF.